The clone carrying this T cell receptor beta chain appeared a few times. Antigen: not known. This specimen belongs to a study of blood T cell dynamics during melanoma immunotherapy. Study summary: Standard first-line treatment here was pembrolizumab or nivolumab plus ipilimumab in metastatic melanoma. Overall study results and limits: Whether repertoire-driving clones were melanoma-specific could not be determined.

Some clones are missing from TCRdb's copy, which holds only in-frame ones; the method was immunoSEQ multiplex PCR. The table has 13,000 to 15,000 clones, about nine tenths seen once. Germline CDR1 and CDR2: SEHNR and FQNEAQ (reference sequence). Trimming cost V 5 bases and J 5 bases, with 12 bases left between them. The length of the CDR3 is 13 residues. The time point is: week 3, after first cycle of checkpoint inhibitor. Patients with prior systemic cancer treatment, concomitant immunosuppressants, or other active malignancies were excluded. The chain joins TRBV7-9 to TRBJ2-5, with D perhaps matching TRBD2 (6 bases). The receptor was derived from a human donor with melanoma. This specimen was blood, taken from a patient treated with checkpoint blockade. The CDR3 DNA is TGTGCCAGCAGCACGGGGACTCTGGAGACCCAGTACTTC. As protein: CASSTGTLETQYF.